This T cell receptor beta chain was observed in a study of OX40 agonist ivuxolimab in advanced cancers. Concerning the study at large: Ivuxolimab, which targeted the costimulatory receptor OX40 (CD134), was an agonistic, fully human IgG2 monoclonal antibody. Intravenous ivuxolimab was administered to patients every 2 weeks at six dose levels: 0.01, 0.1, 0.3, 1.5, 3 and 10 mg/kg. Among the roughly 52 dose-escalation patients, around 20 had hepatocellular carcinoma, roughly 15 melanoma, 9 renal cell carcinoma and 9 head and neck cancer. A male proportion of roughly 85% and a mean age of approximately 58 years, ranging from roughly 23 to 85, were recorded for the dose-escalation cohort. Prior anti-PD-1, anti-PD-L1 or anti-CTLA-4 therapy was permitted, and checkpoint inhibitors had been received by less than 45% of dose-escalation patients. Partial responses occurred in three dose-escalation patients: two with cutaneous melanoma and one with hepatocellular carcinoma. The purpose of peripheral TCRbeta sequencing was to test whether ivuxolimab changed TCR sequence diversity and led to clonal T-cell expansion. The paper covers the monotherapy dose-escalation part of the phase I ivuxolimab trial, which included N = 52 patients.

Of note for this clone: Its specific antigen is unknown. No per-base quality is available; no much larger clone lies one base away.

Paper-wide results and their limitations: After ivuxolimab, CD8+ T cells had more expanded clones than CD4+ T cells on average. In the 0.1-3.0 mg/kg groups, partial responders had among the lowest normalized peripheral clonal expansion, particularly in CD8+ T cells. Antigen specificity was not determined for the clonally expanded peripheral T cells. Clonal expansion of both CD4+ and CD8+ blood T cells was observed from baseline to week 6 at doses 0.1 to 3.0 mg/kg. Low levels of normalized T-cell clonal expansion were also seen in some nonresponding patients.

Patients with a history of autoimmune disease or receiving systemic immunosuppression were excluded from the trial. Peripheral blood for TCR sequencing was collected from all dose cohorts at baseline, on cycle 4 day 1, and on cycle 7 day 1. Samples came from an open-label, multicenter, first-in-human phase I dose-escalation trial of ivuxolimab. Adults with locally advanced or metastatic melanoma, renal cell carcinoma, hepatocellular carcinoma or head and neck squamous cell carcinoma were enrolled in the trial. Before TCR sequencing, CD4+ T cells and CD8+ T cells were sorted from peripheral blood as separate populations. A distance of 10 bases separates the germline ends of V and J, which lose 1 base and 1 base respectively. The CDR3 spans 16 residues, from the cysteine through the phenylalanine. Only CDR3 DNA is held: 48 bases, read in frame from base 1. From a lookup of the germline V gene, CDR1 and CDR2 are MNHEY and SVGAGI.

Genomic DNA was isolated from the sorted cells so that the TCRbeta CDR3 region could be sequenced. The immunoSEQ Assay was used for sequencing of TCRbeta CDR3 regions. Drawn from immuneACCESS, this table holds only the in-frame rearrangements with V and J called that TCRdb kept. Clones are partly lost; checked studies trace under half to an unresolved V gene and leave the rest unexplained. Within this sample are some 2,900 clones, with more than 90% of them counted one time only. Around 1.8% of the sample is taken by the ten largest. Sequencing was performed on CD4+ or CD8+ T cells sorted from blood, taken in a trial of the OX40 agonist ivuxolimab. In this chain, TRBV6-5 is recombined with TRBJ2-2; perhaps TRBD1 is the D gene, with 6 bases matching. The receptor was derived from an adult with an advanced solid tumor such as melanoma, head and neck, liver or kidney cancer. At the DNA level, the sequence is TGTGCCAGCAGTTACTTCAGGGGCGAGAACACCGGGGAGCTGTTTTTT. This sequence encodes CASSYFRGENTGELFF.